A single sample is the source of the 30 T cell receptor beta chains below, sequenced in a study of OX40 agonist ivuxolimab in advanced cancers. The repertoire was sequenced with immunoSEQ multiplex PCR; TCRdb's copy has only in-frame clones and lacks some. The table shows about 120,000 clones, with roughly 93% occurring only once. This specimen was CD4+ or CD8+ T cells sorted from blood, taken in a trial of the OX40 agonist ivuxolimab. These receptors originate from an adult with an advanced solid tumor such as melanoma, head and neck, liver or kidney cancer.

V is TRBV6-1 and J is TRBJ1-4; 9 nucleotides agree with TRBD1. V gave up 7 bases and J gave up 4 bases; unmatched junction bases: 7. CDR1 is MNHNS and CDR2 is SASEGT in the germline V gene. The CDR3 extends over 15 amino acids. CDR3 sequence (DNA): TGTGCCAGCATTCGTACAGGGGGCATTAATGAAAAACTGTTTTTT. Its translation: CASIRTGGINEKLFF.

This sequence joins TRBV9 and TRBJ2-3, with 9 nucleotides matching TRBD1. The germline gives CDR1 SGDLS, CDR2 YYNGEE. There are 16 residues in the CDR3. V lost 0 bases to trimming and J lost 9 bases; unmatched junction nucleotides: 11. Here the CDR3 DNA reads TGTGCCAGCAGCGTAGAAGCGGGACAGGGCGGTGGGACGCAGTATTTT. This gives the protein CASSVEAGQGGGTQYF.

This chain connects TRBV11-1 to TRBJ1-4; TRBD1 aligns across 7 bases. Germline CDR1 reads SGHAT; CDR2 reads FQDESV (reference sequence). The J segment lost 8 bases and the V segment lost 5 bases, leaving 5 bases of the junction unmatched. The CDR3 contains 13 residues. CDR3 bases: TGTGCCAGCAGCCAGGGACAGCAAGAAAAACTGTTTTTT. Protein: CASSQGQQEKLFF.

V gene TRBV7-2 combines with J gene TRBJ1-2; 7 bases map to TRBD1. Germline assignment: CDR1 SGHTA and CDR2 FQGNSA. CDR3 length: 13 residues. V lost 4 bases, J lost 7 bases, and 6 bases stayed unmatched. The CDR3 spells CASSSRDSTGYTF. As DNA, the CDR3 is TGTGCCAGCAGCTCCAGGGACAGCACTGGCTACACCTTC.

CDR3 loop: CASSLTDTQYF. The CDR3 DNA reads as TGTGCCAGCAGCCTCACAGATACGCAGTATTTT. This chain joins TRBV6-5 and TRBJ2-3; no clear D. V lost 6 bases and J 2 bases, leaving 3 bases between the germline ends. The germline CDR1 and CDR2 sequences are MNHEY and SVGAGI. This CDR3 is 11 amino acids long.

This clone was observed once. The V gene is TRBV6-5, the J gene TRBJ2-3; TRBD2 aligns across 7 bases. This CDR3 spans 15 amino acids. V shed 6 bases and J 0 bases; nucleotides not matched to a gene: 6. Germline V gives CDR1 MNHEY, CDR2 SVGAGI. CDR3 residues: CASSSGGYSTDTQYF. Written as DNA, the CDR3 is TGTGCCAGCAGCTCGGGGGGTTATAGCACAGATACGCAGTATTTT.

The chain combines TRBV5-4 with TRBJ1-3; tentatively, D is TRBD1 (5 bases). V dropped 3 bases and J dropped 4 bases, with 14 bases sitting between them. Germline CDR1 reads SGHNT; CDR2 reads YYREEE (reference sequence). The CDR3 has 15 residues. The CDR3 bases are TGTGCCAGCAGCTCAGCCAGTCAGGGCGGAAACACCATATATTTT. This gives the protein CASSSASQGGNTIYF.

This chain uses TRBV29-1 with TRBJ2-7, with D hard to call. Germline V lookup: CDR1 SQVTM, CDR2 ANQGSEA. Trimming took 5 bases from V and 4 from J, leaving 15 bases between them. The CDR3 runs 13 residues. In DNA form, the CDR3 reads TGCAGCGTTAGGTTGGGCCCTGAGTACGAGCAGTACTTC. It codes for CSVRLGPEYEQYF.

This sequence joins TRBV5-4 and TRBJ2-5, with 11 nucleotides matching TRBD2. Germline V gives CDR1 SGHNT, CDR2 YYREEE (reference sequence). This CDR3 spans 16 amino acids. V was clipped by 0 bases and J by 5 bases; unmatched bases: 6. The CDR3 here is CASSLDSGGAWETQYF. CDR3 in DNA: TGTGCCAGCAGCTTGGATAGCGGGGGGGCCTGGGAGACCCAGTACTTC.

In its sample, this clone was seen a few times. The chain is built from TRBV21-1 and TRBJ2-7; TRBD1 is the table's D call and was not checked against the DNA. TRBV21-1 is described as a pseudogene. This CDR3 contains 18 residues. The CDR3 here is CASSKAKARDREYEEQYF. DNA of the CDR3: TGTGCCAGCAGCAAAGCCAAAGCCCGGGACAGGGAATATGAGGAGCAGTACTTC.

This clone was detected once. This chain uses TRBV7-9 with TRBJ2-5; 13 nucleotides align to TRBD2. The trim removed 6 bases at V and 2 bases at J, leaving 6 bases unmatched. The CDR3 consists of 16 residues. Germline CDR1 SEHNR, CDR2 FQNEAQ (reference sequence). Here the CDR3 reads CASRSGLAGEQETQYF. The CDR3 DNA follows: TGTGCCAGCAGGTCCGGACTAGCGGGGGAACAAGAGACCCAGTACTTC.

CDR3 nucleotides: TGTGCCAGCAGTTCTGGCGGGGGTAATCAGCCCCAGCATTTT. Protein sequence: CASSSGGGNQPQHF. The chain couples TRBV27 to TRBJ1-5; D is perhaps TRBD1 (5 bases). The CDR3 length is 14 residues. Germline loops: CDR1 MNHEY, CDR2 SMNVEV (reference sequence). Trimming shortened V by 4 bases and J by 4 bases, and 11 bases separated the two germline ends.

The chain combines TRBV14 with TRBJ2-1, with 9 positions matching TRBD1. Germline V lookup: CDR1 SGHDN, CDR2 FVKESK. This CDR3 contains 15 residues. J gave up 7 bases and V 6 bases, and 10 bases lay outside the gene matches. CDR3: CASRLSGTGNNEQFF. The CDR3 nucleotides read TGTGCCAGCAGGCTGTCCGGGACAGGGAATAATGAGCAGTTCTTC.

This clone occurred once. The chain recombines TRBV6-5 with TRBJ1-6; 8 bases fit TRBD1. J lost 9 bases, V lost 8 bases, and 6 bases had no gene match. CDR1 and CDR2 from the germline V gene are MNHEY and SVGAGI. This CDR3 has 13 amino acids. CDR3 coding DNA: TGTGCCAGCGGACAGGGTCACCTTTCACCCCTCCACTTT. Its protein is CASGQGHLSPLHF.

This rearrangement joins TRBV10-3 to TRBJ2-7; 10 bases agree with TRBD1. Germline values: CDR1 ENHRY, CDR2 SYGVKD. Germline trimming cut 4 bases from V and 7 bases from J; bases unmatched to any gene: 13. CDR3 length: 16 residues. The CDR3 nucleotides are TGTGCCATCAGTGTAGGTCGTGGACAGGGGGTGGGGGAGCAGTACTTC. Its translation is CAISVGRGQGVGEQYF.

This sequence joins TRBV5-1 and TRBJ1-1; 7 nucleotides align to TRBD1. This CDR3 comprises 16 residues. V trimming: 0 bases; J trimming: 5 bases; junction bases outside the gene matches: 10. The V gene's germline CDR1 is SGHRS and CDR2 YFSETQ. CDR3 loop: CASSLEAGGVSTEAFF. The CDR3 nucleotides read TGCGCCAGCAGCTTGGAAGCAGGGGGAGTAAGTACTGAAGCTTTCTTT.

This sequence joins TRBV7-9 and TRBJ2-7; weak D call: TRBD2 (6 bases). The CDR3 is 15 amino acids. V was trimmed by 6 bases and J by 3 bases, leaving 18 bases between them. The germline V gene encodes CDR1 SEHNR and CDR2 FQNEAQ (reference sequence). The CDR3 loop reads CASSRDSFPGYEQYF. Here the CDR3 DNA reads TGTGCCAGCAGTCGGGACTCCTTTCCGGGCTACGAGCAGTACTTC.

The chain employs TRBV7-9 and TRBJ2-5, with 8 bases lining up with TRBD1. The germline V gene has CDR1 SEHNR and CDR2 FQNEAQ (reference sequence). The CDR3 contains 17 residues. After removal of 1 base from V and 5 bases from J, the junction contained 12 bases not matched to a gene. The CDR3, as DNA: TGTGCCAGCAGCTTAGGGGACAGGCCTCGAGTGTACGAGACCCAGTACTTC. It is translated as CASSLGDRPRVYETQYF.

The chain combines TRBV6-4 with TRBJ1-6; a weak D match, TRBD1 (5 bases). Per the germline V gene, CDR1 is MRHNA and CDR2 is SNTAGT. The CDR3 covers 14 residues. The V and J ends lost 4 bases and 4 bases respectively, with 8 bases between them. CDR3 region: CASSVTVYNSPLHF. CDR3 DNA: TGTGCCAGCAGTGTGACAGTTTATAATTCACCCCTCCACTTT.

Comment on this clone: A read error may produce the germline difference seen at one junction end. The rearrangement joins TRBV27 to TRBJ2-2, with D possibly matching TRBD1 (6 bases). The germline CDR1 and CDR2 sequences are MNHEY and SMNVEV (reference sequence). The CDR3 has 16 amino acids. CDR3 loop: CASSPSRDTEHRGAVF. CDR3 DNA: TGTGCCAGCAGCCCTAGCCGGGACACCGAACACCGGGGAGCTGTTTTT.

The rearrangement uses TRBV18 and TRBJ1-4; maybe TRBD1 (5 bases). The CDR3 runs 16 residues. The V gene lost 4 bases and the J gene lost 0 bases, with 12 bases spanning the gap. From germline, CDR1 is KGHSH and CDR2 LQKENI. The CDR3 loop reads CASSLRGPATNEKLFF. The CDR3 nucleotides read TGTGCCAGCTCACTTCGGGGACCTGCAACTAATGAAAAACTGTTTTTT.

The chain carries TRBV28 and TRBJ1-4; perhaps TRBD1 as D (5 bases). V dropped 7 bases and J dropped 9 bases, with 21 bases sitting between them. CDR3 length: 15 residues. Germline lookup yields CDR1 MDHEN and CDR2 SYDVKM. CDR3 in amino acids: CASITPGLKGKKLFF. In DNA, the CDR3 is TGTGCCAGCATCACCCCGGGACTAAAGGGTAAAAAACTGTTTTTT.

The V and J genes are TRBV19 and TRBJ1-1; the D is unclear. The CDR3 consists of 13 residues. In germline, CDR1 is LNHDA, CDR2 SQIVND (reference sequence). V gave up 5 bases and J gave up 1 base, with 8 bases separating them. The CDR3 region has the DNA TGTGCCAGTAGTGCCTTACCGAACACTGAAGCTTTCTTT. As protein: CASSALPNTEAFF.

The CDR3 DNA sequence: TGCGCCAGCAGCTTGACACCGGTTGGGGCTGAAGCTTTCTTT. This encodes CASSLTPVGAEAFF. V usage is TRBV5-1 and J usage is TRBJ1-1; no definite D call. The germline CDR1 and CDR2 sequences are SGHRS and YFSETQ. The CDR3 runs 14 residues. V lost 1 base, J lost 6 bases, and 13 bases lay in between.

CDR3 nucleotide sequence: TGTGCTAGTGGGACATCTAGCGACCAAGAGACCCAGTACTTC. This sequence encodes CASGTSSDQETQYF. The chain uses TRBV12-5 and TRBJ2-5; D is possibly TRBD2 (6 bases). The CDR3 runs to 14 residues. Per the germline V gene, CDR1 is LGHNT and CDR2 is FRNRAP. V was clipped by 6 bases and J by 0 bases, with 11 bases between them.

V is TRBV12-5 and J is TRBJ1-1; TRBD1 is a possible D gene (5 bases). Germline CDR1 and CDR2: LGHNT and FRNRAP. The V end was cut by 3 bases, the J end by 7 bases, with 9 bases between. The CDR3 consists of 12 residues. Here the CDR3 DNA reads TGTGCTAGTGGTTTAGGGGAAATTGAAGCTTTCTTT. It encodes CASGLGEIEAFF.

The chain is built from TRBV6-1 and TRBJ2-4; D is possibly TRBD1 (6 bases). The CDR3 loop spans 14 amino acids. The germline V gene encodes CDR1 MNHNS and CDR2 SASEGT. V was shortened by 3 bases and J by 1 base, with 7 bases between the two germline ends. The CDR3 loop reads CASSDQGAKNIQYF. In nucleotides, the CDR3 is TGTGCCAGCAGTGACCAGGGGGCCAAAAACATTCAGTACTTC.

The V and J genes are TRBV10-3 and TRBJ1-1, with 7 bases that match TRBD1. The junction had 6 bases not matched to a gene; V was cut back by 6 bases and J by 2 bases. Germline loops: CDR1 ENHRY, CDR2 SYGVKD. The CDR3 length is 14 residues. In DNA form, the CDR3 reads TGTGCCATCAGGGACAGGCAGGGTAACACTGAAGCTTTCTTT. Its translation: CAIRDRQGNTEAFF.

This clone was observed a single time. This CDR3 is also generated by other DNA sequences in the sample. V and J are TRBV9 and TRBJ1-3, with TRBD1 as a possible D gene (5 bases). There are 15 residues in the CDR3. Per germline, CDR1 SGDLS and CDR2 YYNGEE. Deletions cut 0 bases from V and 1 base from J, with 8 bases between. CDR3 protein: CASSVAGSSGNTIYF. CDR3 nucleotide sequence: TGTGCCAGCAGCGTAGCAGGGAGTTCTGGAAACACCATATATTTT.

The rearrangement uses TRBV11-2 and TRBJ2-3; tentatively, D is TRBD2 (6 bases). The CDR3 extends over 13 amino acids. The V gene lost 1 base and the J gene lost 4 bases, with 6 bases spanning the gap. The germline V gene has CDR1 SGHAT and CDR2 FQNNGV. CDR3 nucleotide sequence: TGTGCCAGCAGCTTAGGACTAGCAGATACGCAGTATTTT. Translating it yields CASSLGLADTQYF.